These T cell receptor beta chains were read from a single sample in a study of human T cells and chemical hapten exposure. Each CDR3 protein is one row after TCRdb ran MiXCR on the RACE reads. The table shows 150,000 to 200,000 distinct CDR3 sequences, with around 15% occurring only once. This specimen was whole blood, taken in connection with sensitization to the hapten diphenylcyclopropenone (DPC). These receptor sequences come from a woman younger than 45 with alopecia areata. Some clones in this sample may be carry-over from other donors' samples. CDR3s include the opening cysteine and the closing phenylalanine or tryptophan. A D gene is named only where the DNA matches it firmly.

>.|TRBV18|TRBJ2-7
CASSPRQAVNYEQYF
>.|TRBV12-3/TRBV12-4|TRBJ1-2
CASSRGTYHSF
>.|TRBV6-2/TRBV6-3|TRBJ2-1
CASRAGGHSGNEQFF
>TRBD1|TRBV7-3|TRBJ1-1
CASSLDGQDGEAFF
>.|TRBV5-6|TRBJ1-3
CASSGTGNTIYF
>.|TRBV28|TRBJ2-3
CASSLQRGQYF
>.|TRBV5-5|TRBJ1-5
CASSLSARALNQPQHF
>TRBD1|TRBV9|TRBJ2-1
CASSTQGQGMNEQFF
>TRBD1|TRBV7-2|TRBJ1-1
CASSPVPGGNTEAFF
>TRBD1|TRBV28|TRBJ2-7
CASSLGVRDRDYEQYF
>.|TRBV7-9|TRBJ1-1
CASSSGGTANTEAFF
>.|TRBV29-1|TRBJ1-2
CSVESGRYGYTF
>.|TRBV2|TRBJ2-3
CASSPGLPKNAQYF
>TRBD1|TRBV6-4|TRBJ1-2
CASRRTGDAGYTF
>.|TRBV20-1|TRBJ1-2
CSARERPPNYGYTF
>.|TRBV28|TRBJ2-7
CASVSGTDSYEQYF
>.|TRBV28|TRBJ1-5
CASGSNQPQHF
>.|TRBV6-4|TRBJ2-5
CASSAFRDSKETQYF
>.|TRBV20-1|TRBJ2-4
CSARRRDGKNIQYF
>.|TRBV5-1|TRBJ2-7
CASSFEAGHSYEQYF
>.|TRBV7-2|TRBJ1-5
CASSPVTGTNQPQHF
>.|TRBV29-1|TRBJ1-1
CSVRIGGAQTEAFF
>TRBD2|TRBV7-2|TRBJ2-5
CASSAQRGGRETQYF
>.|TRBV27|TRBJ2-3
CASSPMTRADTQYF
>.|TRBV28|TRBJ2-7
CASTDPRKQYF
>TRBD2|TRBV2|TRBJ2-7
CASRGSGRAQGYEQYF
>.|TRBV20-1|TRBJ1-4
CSARDVWGRDEKLFF
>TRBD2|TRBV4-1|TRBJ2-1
CASSQRTLAGAGWAAYNEQFF
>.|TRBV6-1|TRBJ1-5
CASSDPSSLYSNQPQHF
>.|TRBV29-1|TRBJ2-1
CSVSGQQINEQFF
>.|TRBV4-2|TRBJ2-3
CASSQTDSYSTDTQYF
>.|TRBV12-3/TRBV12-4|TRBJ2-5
CASSFQGETQYF
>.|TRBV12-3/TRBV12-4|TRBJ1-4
CASSLTSPGGEKLFF
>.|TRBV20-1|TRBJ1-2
CSAEQGVGNYGYTF
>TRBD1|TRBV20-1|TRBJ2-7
CSARDRGNYEQYF
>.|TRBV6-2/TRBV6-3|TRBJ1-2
CASGQDYGYTF
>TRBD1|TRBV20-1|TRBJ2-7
CSARDHNFGTGGIYEQYF
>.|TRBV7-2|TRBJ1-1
CASSLVSGRVRTEAFF
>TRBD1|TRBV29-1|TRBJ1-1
CSARQGHDTEAFF
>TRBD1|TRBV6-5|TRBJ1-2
CASSFLPPGQGATGYTF